These T cell receptor beta chains were read from a single sample in a study of shared clonotypes between healthy human individuals. Assay: immunoSEQ multiplex PCR; the TCRdb copy retains only in-frame clones and omits some. The sample lists 550,000 to 600,000 clones, roughly 79% seen once, with more than 10% in the top ten. The sequencing sample was made of PBMCs. These receptors were taken from a woman aged 40 to 49 in good health. Some clones in this sample may be carry-over from other donors' samples. The CDR3 runs from the conserved cysteine through the conserved F or W. A D gene is named only where the DNA matches it firmly. Size tells how often a clone was seen (once, few, many) or the class of an expanded clone, and some rows leave it out.

CDR3aa,CDR3nt,v_gene,j_gene,d_gene,abundance
CASSQDFGIAEAFF,TGCGCCAGCAGCCAAGATTTCGGGATTGCTGAAGCTTTCTTT,TRBV4-3,TRBJ1-1,-,-
CAIRSTSGQSDEQFF,TGTGCCATCAGATCGACTAGCGGGCAAAGTGATGAGCAGTTCTTC,TRBV10-3,TRBJ2-1,TRBD2,-
CASSRGGGATGELFF,TGTGCCAGCAGCCGAGGGGGAGGAGCCACCGGGGAGCTGTTTTTT,TRBV4-2,TRBJ2-2,-,-
CASSPTSGSSYEQYF,TGCGCCAGCAGCCCGACTAGCGGGAGCTCCTACGAGCAGTACTTC,TRBV5-1,TRBJ2-7,TRBD2,few
CASSESGLGGEKLFF,TGTGCCAGCAGTGAATCGGGGCTTGGGGGTGAAAAACTGTTTTTT,TRBV2,TRBJ1-4,-,-
CAWSDQMTGAFF,TGTGCCTGGAGTGACCAAATGACAGGGGCTTTCTTT,TRBV30,TRBJ1-1,TRBD1,few
CASSVTSSNEQFF,TGTGCCAGCAGCGTCACTAGCTCCAATGAGCAGTTCTTC,TRBV9,TRBJ2-1,-,-
CASSLALGYGNEQFF,TGCGCCAGCAGCTTGGCCTTGGGGTATGGCAATGAGCAGTTCTTC,TRBV5-1,TRBJ2-1,-,-
CSVEVGLNTEAFF,TGCAGCGTTGAAGTGGGCCTGAACACTGAAGCTTTCTTT,TRBV29-1,TRBJ1-1,-,-
CSVFPGQTEAFF,TGCAGCGTTTTCCCCGGGCAGACTGAAGCTTTCTTT,TRBV29-1,TRBJ1-1,-,-
CASRGGSSYNEQFF,TGTGCCAGCAGAGGCGGGAGCTCCTACAATGAGCAGTTCTTC,TRBV11-1,TRBJ2-1,TRBD2,-
CASRIDREDTEAFF,TGCGCCAGCAGAATAGACAGGGAGGACACTGAAGCTTTCTTT,TRBV10-1,TRBJ1-1,TRBD1,-
CASSELSAETQYF,TGTGCCAGCAGTGAGTTGAGCGCAGAGACCCAGTACTTC,TRBV2,TRBJ2-5,-,-
CASSESGVAGGGETQYF,TGCGCCAGCAGTGAGTCTGGTGTAGCGGGAGGGGGGGAGACCCAGTACTTC,TRBV10-2,TRBJ2-5,TRBD2,-
CASSSWTGHGEQYF,TGCGCCAGCAGCTCGTGGACAGGGCACGGCGAGCAGTACTTC,TRBV5-1,TRBJ2-7,TRBD1,once
CASSLEGPTILSGNTIYF,TGTGCCAGCAGCTTAGAAGGCCCCACAATCCTCTCTGGAAACACCATATATTTT,TRBV7-9,TRBJ1-3,-,-
CASSRSQGAGELFF,TGTGCCAGCAGCCGCTCACAGGGGGCCGGGGAGCTGTTTTTT,TRBV6-4,TRBJ2-2,TRBD1,many
CASSRTGANTEAFF,TGCGCCAGCAGCCGAACTGGGGCGAACACTGAAGCTTTCTTT,TRBV4-1,TRBJ1-1,-,-
CASSLWREGQETQYF,TGTGCCAGCAGCTTATGGCGGGAGGGCCAAGAGACCCAGTACTTC,TRBV7-8,TRBJ2-5,TRBD2,once
CASSTQGVKTGELFF,TGCGCCAGCAGCACCCAGGGGGTTAAGACCGGGGAGCTGTTTTTT,TRBV5-1,TRBJ2-2,TRBD1,-
CASSFDRFAAEAFF,TGTGCCAGCAGTTTCGACCGGTTCGCCGCTGAAGCTTTCTTT,TRBV27,TRBJ1-1,-,-
CASSLGRVPYEQYF,TGTGCCAGCAGTTTAGGGCGGGTGCCCTACGAGCAGTACTTC,TRBV28,TRBJ2-7,-,-
CAWSVGETQYF,TGTGCCTGGAGTGTTGGGGAGACCCAGTACTTC,TRBV30,TRBJ2-5,-,-
CASSLRTGSYNEQFF,TGTGCCAGCAGCTTGCGAACGGGATCTTACAATGAGCAGTTCTTC,TRBV5-4,TRBJ2-1,-,once
CASSQGQGSTDTQYF,TGTGCCAGCAGCCAGGGACAGGGCAGCACAGATACGCAGTATTTT,TRBV7-9,TRBJ2-3,TRBD1,once
CASSSGTSFSYEQYF,TGTGCCAGCAGCTCCGGGACTAGCTTCTCCTACGAGCAGTACTTC,TRBV7-2,TRBJ2-7,TRBD2,-
CASSPATSGEQFF,TGTGCCAGCTCACCAGCTACTAGCGGCGAGCAGTTCTTC,TRBV18,TRBJ2-1,TRBD2,-
CASSLEAGDYEQYF,TGTGCCAGCAGCTTAGAGGCAGGGGACTACGAGCAGTACTTC,TRBV7-2,TRBJ2-7,-,-
CASSLNVGNEQFF,TGTGCCAGCAGCTTAAACGTAGGCAATGAGCAGTTCTTC,TRBV7-3,TRBJ2-1,-,-
CASSSPGQGGEQYF,TGTGCCAGCAGCTCACCGGGACAGGGTGGGGAGCAGTACTTC,TRBV11-1,TRBJ2-7,TRBD1,few
CASSPSGRVNEQFF,TGTGCCAGCAGTCCTAGCGGGAGGGTGAATGAGCAGTTCTTC,TRBV7-2,TRBJ2-1,TRBD2,-
CASSMALAGGELFF,TGTGCCAGTAGTATGGCTCTAGCCGGCGGGGAGCTGTTTTTT,TRBV19,TRBJ2-2,-,-
CASSDRGSNEKLFF,TGTGCCAGCAGTGATAGGGGATCTAATGAAAAACTGTTTTTT,TRBV6-1,TRBJ1-4,-,once
CASSPTGDEKLFF,TGTGCCAGCTCACCTACCGGGGATGAAAAACTGTTTTTT,TRBV18,TRBJ1-4,-,-
CASSTGQDNEQYF,TGTGCCAGCTCAACCGGCCAGGATAACGAGCAGTACTTC,TRBV18,TRBJ2-7,-,-
CASRRTGGGETQYF,TGCGCCAGCAGACGGACAGGGGGCGGCGAGACCCAGTACTTC,TRBV5-1,TRBJ2-5,TRBD1,-
CASSPARLNTEAFF,TGTGCCAGCAGCCCTGCGAGGCTGAACACTGAAGCTTTCTTT,TRBV2,TRBJ1-1,-,-
CASSTGRAYEQYF,TGTGCCAGTAGTACGGGCAGGGCCTACGAGCAGTACTTC,TRBV19,TRBJ2-7,-,-
CASSVAPLSTDTQYF,TGTGCCAGCAGCGTGGCACCCCTTAGCACAGATACGCAGTATTTT,TRBV9,TRBJ2-3,-,-
CASSLTRDPNYEQYF,TGTGCCAGCAGCTTAACGCGGGATCCCAACTACGAGCAGTACTTC,TRBV7-3,TRBJ2-7,-,-
CATSGGQVLVMEQYF,TGTGCCACCAGCGGAGGACAGGTATTGGTTATGGAGCAGTACTTC,TRBV15,TRBJ2-7,TRBD1,once
CASSAGTSGIREQYF,TGTGCCAGCAGCGCCGGGACTAGCGGGATTCGCGAGCAGTACTTC,TRBV6-5,TRBJ2-7,TRBD2,-
CASSLRTIPATDTQYF,TGTGCCAGCAGCCTTCGGACAATCCCAGCTACAGATACGCAGTATTTT,TRBV4-2,TRBJ2-3,-,-
CASSLTHRSYNEQFF,TGTGCCAGCAGCTTAACCCACCGGTCCTACAATGAGCAGTTCTTC,TRBV7-8,TRBJ2-1,-,-
CASSQRQTGGNEQYF,TGTGCCAGCAGCCAAAGACAAACAGGGGGCAACGAGCAGTACTTC,TRBV5-4,TRBJ2-7,TRBD1,once
CASSLGPGGGTDTQYF,TGTGCCAGCAGCTTAGGTCCGGGGGGCGGCACAGATACGCAGTATTTT,TRBV7-9,TRBJ2-3,-,-
CASSESQGREKLFF,TGTGCCAGTAGTGAATCCCAGGGCCGTGAAAAACTGTTTTTT,TRBV2,TRBJ1-4,-,-
CASSVGQGRRTGELFF,TGTGCCAGCAGCGTGGGACAGGGGAGGAGGACCGGGGAGCTGTTTTTT,TRBV9,TRBJ2-2,TRBD1,-
CAWSLTGGAGGYTF,TGTGCCTGGAGCCTGACAGGGGGCGCCGGTGGCTACACCTTC,TRBV30,TRBJ1-2,TRBD1,-
CASSKTGQYNEQFF,TGTGCCAGCAGCAAAACGGGACAGTACAATGAGCAGTTCTTC,TRBV9,TRBJ2-1,TRBD1,-
CASSPRGGDQPQHF,TGTGCCAGCTCACCAAGAGGGGGGGATCAGCCCCAGCATTTT,TRBV18,TRBJ1-5,-,-
CASSLGGGETQYF,TGTGCCAGCAGCTTAGGGGGAGGAGAGACCCAGTACTTC,TRBV11-1,TRBJ2-5,-,-
CASSIPMSGANVLTF,TGTGCCAGCAGCATTCCGATGTCTGGGGCCAACGTCCTGACTTTC,TRBV7-2,TRBJ2-6,-,-